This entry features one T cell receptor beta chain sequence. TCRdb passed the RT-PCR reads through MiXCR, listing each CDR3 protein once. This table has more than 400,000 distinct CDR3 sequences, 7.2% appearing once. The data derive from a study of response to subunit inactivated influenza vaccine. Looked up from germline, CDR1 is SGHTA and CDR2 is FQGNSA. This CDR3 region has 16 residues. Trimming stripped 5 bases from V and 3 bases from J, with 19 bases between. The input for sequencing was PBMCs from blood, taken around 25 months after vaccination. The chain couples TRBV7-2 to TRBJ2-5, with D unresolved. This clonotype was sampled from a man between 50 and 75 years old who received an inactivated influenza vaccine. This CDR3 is CASSAQPPSREETQYF. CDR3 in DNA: TGTGCCAGCAGCGCACAACCCCCCAGTAGGGAAGAGACCCAGTACTTC.